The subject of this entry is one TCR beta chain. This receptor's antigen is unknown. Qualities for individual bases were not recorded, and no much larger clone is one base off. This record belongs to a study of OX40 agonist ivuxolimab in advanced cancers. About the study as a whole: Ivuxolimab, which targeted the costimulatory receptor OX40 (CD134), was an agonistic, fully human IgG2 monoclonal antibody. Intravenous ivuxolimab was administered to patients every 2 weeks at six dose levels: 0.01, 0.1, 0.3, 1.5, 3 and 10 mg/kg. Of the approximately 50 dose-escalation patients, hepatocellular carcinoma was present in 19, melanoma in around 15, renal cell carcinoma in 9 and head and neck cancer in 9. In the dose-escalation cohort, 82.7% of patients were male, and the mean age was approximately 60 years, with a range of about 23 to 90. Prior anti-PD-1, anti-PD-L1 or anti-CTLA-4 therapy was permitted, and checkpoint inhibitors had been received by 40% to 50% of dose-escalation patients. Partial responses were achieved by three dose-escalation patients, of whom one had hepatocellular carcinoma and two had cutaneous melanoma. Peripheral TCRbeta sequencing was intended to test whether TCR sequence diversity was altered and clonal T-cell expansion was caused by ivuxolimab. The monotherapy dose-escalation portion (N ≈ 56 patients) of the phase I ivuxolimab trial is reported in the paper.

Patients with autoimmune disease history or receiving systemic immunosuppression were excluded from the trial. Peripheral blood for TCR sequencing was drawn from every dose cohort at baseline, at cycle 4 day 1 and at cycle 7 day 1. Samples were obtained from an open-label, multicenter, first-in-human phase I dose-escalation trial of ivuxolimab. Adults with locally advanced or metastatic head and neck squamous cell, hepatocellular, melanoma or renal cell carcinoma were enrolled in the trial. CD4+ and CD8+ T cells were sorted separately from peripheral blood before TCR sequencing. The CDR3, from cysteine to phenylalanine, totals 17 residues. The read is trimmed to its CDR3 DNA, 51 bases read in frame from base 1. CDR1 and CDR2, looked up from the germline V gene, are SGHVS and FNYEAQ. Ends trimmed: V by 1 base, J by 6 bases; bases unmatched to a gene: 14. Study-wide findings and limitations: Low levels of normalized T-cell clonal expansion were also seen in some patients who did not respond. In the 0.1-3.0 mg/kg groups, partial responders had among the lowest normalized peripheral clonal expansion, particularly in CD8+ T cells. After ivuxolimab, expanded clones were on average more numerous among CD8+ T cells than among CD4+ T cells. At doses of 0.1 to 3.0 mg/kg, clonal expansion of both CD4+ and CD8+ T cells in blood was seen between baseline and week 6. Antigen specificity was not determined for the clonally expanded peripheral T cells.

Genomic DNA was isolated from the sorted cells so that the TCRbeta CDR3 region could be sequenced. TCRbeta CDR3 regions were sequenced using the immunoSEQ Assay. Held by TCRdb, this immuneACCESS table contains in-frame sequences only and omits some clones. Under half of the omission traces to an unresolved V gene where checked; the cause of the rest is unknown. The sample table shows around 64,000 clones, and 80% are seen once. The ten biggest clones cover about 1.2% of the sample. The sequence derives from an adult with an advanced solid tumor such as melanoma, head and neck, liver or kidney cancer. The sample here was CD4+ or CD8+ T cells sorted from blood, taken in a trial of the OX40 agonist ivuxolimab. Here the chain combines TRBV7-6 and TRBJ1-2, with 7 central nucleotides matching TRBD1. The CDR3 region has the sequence CASSLVSAGGRIHGYTF. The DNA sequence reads TGTGCCAGCAGCTTAGTTTCCGCAGGGGGTAGAATTCATGGCTACACCTTC. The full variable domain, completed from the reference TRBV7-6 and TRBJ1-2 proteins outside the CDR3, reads GAGVSQSPRYKVTKRGQDVALRCDPISGHVSLYWYRQALGQGPEFLTYFNYEAQQDKSGLPNDRFSAERPEGSISTLTIQRTEQRDSAMYRCASSLVSAGGRIHGYTFGSGTRLTVV.